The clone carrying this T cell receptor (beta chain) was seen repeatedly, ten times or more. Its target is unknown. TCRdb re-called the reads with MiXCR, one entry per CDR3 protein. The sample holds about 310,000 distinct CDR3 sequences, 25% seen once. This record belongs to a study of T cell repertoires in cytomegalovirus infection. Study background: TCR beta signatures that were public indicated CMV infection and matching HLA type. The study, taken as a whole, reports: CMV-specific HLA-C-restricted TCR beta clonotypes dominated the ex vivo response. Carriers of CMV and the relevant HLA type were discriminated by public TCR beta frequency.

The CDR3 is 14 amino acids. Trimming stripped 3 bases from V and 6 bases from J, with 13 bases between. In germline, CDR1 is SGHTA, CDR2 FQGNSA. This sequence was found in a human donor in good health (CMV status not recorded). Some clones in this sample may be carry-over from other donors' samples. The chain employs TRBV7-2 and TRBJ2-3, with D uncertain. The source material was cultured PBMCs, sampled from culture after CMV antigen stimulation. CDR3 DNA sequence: TGTGCCAGCAGCTTTTTAGTATCTTCGGATACGCAGTATTTT. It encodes CASSFLVSSDTQYF.